Below are 14 T cell receptor beta chains sequenced from a single sample in a study of a mutant IDH1 vaccine in newly diagnosed glioma. Only in-frame clones appear in the TCRdb table, and some are missing; sequencing was by immunoSEQ multiplex PCR. The repertoire includes about 25,000 clones, around 93% of them detected once, and approximately 1.3% sits in the top ten. The time point: baseline, week 1 (first vaccination visit). Sample treatment: pre-vaccination baseline after standard-of-care therapy. This specimen was PBMCs, taken from a glioma patient treated with radiotherapy, temozolomide or both. Receptors originate from a man aged 35-49 years with glioma.

V gene TRBV7-8 combines with J gene TRBJ1-1; D gene ambiguous. Trimming took 2 bases from V and 0 from J, leaving 4 bases between them. The CDR3 length is 13 residues. Looked up from germline, CDR1 is SGHVS and CDR2 is FQNEAQ. This CDR3 is CASSLSLNTEAFF. Written as DNA, the CDR3 is TGTGCCAGCAGCTTAAGTCTGAACACTGAAGCTTTCTTT.

V is TRBV27 and J is TRBJ2-3; possible D gene TRBD1, 5 bases. The germline CDR1 and CDR2 sequences are MNHEY and SMNVEV (reference sequence). The CDR3 contains 14 residues. The V end was cut by 2 bases, the J end by 7 bases, with 13 bases between. Here the CDR3 reads CASSLPDSWNTQYF. The CDR3 region has the DNA TGTGCCAGCAGTTTACCAGACAGCTGGAATACGCAGTATTTT.

The rearrangement joins TRBV6-1 to TRBJ2-3; no reliable D call. The V end was cut by 6 bases, the J end by 0 bases, with 13 bases between. The CDR3 extends over 15 amino acids. The germline CDR1 and CDR2 sequences are MNHNS and SASEGT. CDR3 amino acids: CASSQIDGSTDTQYF. The CDR3 DNA follows: TGTGCCAGCAGCCAAATAGACGGTAGCACAGATACGCAGTATTTT.

This clone was observed once. This chain uses TRBV5-4 with TRBJ2-2; TRBD1 might be the D (5 bases). Germline V lookup: CDR1 SGHNT, CDR2 YYREEE (reference sequence). V was trimmed by 2 bases and J by 3 bases, leaving 14 bases between them. The CDR3 is made up of 16 amino acids. The CDR3 sequence: CASSLNRGRDTGELFF. The CDR3 region has the DNA TGTGCCAGCAGCTTAAATAGGGGCAGGGACACCGGGGAGCTGTTTTTT.

This clone was seen only once. The chain employs TRBV5-1 and TRBJ2-2; 8 nucleotides line up with TRBD1. Germline V gives CDR1 SGHRS, CDR2 YFSETQ. With 4 bases clipped from V and 2 bases from J, the junction kept 10 bases outside the gene matches. This CDR3 comprises 17 residues. The chain's CDR3 is CASSRDPGQVNTGELFF. The CDR3 DNA follows: TGCGCCAGCAGCAGGGACCCGGGACAGGTCAACACCGGGGAGCTGTTTTTT.

The V and J genes are TRBV4-1 and TRBJ1-3; D remains ambiguous. With 3 bases removed from V and 6 bases from J, the gap between germline ends came to 9 bases. CDR1 and CDR2 (germline): MGHRA, YSYEKL. CDR3 size: 13 residues. CDR3 DNA: TGCGCCAGCAGCCAGAGGGAGGAAAACACCATATATTTT. Its translation: CASSQREENTIYF.

The chain combines TRBV4-2 with TRBJ2-1; TRBD1 agrees at 7 bases. CDR1 is LGHNA, CDR2 YNFKEQ, per germline. The CDR3 sequence is 16 residues long. V dropped 2 bases and J dropped 5; count of bases not matched to a gene: 9. The CDR3 region is CASSQFWPQGNNEQFF. CDR3 DNA: TGTGCCAGCAGCCAATTCTGGCCACAGGGGAACAATGAGCAGTTCTTC.

The rearrangement uses TRBV18 and TRBJ1-1; D is undetermined. Germline V gene data show CDR1 as KGHSH and CDR2 as LQKENI. The CDR3 contains 15 residues. V dropped 3 bases and J dropped 4 bases, with 15 bases sitting between them. In nucleotides, the CDR3 is TGTGCCAGCTCACCGGTTCGCTTTGGGATCACTGAAGCTTTCTTT. Translating gives CASSPVRFGITEAFF.

The chain couples TRBV7-2 to TRBJ1-3, with D possibly matching TRBD1 (6 bases). Germline CDR1 and CDR2: SGHTA and FQGNSA. Trimming took 5 bases from V and 0 from J, leaving 17 bases between them. This CDR3 has 17 residues. CDR3 sequence: CASSRDIIISSGNTIYF. DNA of the CDR3: TGTGCCAGCAGCCGGGACATCATAATCAGCTCTGGAAACACCATATATTTT.

Only one count was recorded for this clone. This chain links TRBV7-9 with TRBJ1-1; the D is unclear. This CDR3 is 13 amino acids long. Between the trimmed V and J ends, which lost 1 base and 0 bases, there was a span of 3 bases. CDR1 is SEHNR, CDR2 FQNEAQ, per germline (reference sequence). The CDR3 sequence is CASSLEMNTEAFF. In nucleotides, the CDR3 is TGTGCCAGCAGCTTAGAAATGAACACTGAAGCTTTCTTT. Full variable domain (remainder filled in from reference TRBV7-9 and TRBJ1-1): DTGVSQNPRHKITKRGQNVTFRCDPISEHNRLYWYRQTLGQGPEFLTYFQNEAQLEKSRLLSDRFSAERPKGSFSTLEIQRTEQGDSAMYLCASSLEMNTEAFFGQGTRLTVV.

This rearrangement joins TRBV12-5 to TRBJ1-1; the D is unclear. Trimming took off 7 bases at V and 3 bases at J, with 12 bases between the two ends. CDR1 and CDR2 from the germline V gene are LGHNT and FRNRAP. This CDR3 region has 13 residues. CDR3 DNA: TGTGCTAGTGAGTCGGGGTGGGACACTGAAGCTTTCTTT. Its protein product is CASESGWDTEAFF.

This chain connects TRBV12-1 to TRBJ2-7; the table calls TRBD2, which could not be checked here. TRBV12-1 is reported as a pseudogene. The length of the CDR3 is 12 residues. The CDR3 coding sequence is TGTGCCAGCAGCTTTAGCGGGAGCGAGCAGTACTTC. Encoded protein: CASSFSGSEQYF.

The chain combines TRBV11-3 with TRBJ2-1; 8 nucleotides align to TRBD2. Germline trimming cut 0 bases from V and 2 bases from J; bases unmatched to any gene: 3. The CDR3 totals 16 residues. CDR1 SGHNT and CDR2 YENEEA come from the germline V gene. The CDR3 nucleotides are TGTGCCAGCAGCTTAGATGGCGGGAGGACCTACAATGAGCAGTTCTTC. Amino acids: CASSLDGGRTYNEQFF.

V and J are TRBV29-1 and TRBJ1-1; D is possibly TRBD1 (6 bases). Germline loops: CDR1 SQVTM, CDR2 ANQGSEA. The V gene lost 5 bases and the J gene lost 0 bases, with 10 bases spanning the gap. This CDR3 comprises 13 residues. The CDR3 here is CSVWGGLNTEAFF. The CDR3, as DNA: TGCAGCGTTTGGGGGGGGCTGAACACTGAAGCTTTCTTT.